These 21 T cell receptor beta chains share one sample of origin, sequenced in a study of OX40 agonist ivuxolimab in advanced cancers. The assay was immunoSEQ multiplex PCR, and TCRdb's table has in-frame clones only and misses some. The sample lists over 50,000 clones, about 80% occurring once. Sequencing used CD4+ or CD8+ T cells sorted from blood, obtained in a trial of the OX40 agonist ivuxolimab. These TCRs come from an adult with an advanced solid tumor such as melanoma, head and neck, liver or kidney cancer.

V is TRBV11-2 and J is TRBJ2-7; unclear D gene. This CDR3 region has 13 residues. Germline V gene lookup returns CDR1 SGHAT and CDR2 FQNNGV. V was clipped by 1 base and J by 6 bases, with 10 bases between them. In DNA form, the CDR3 reads TGTGCCAGCAGCTTAGTCGCCCTAGGCGAGCAGTACTTC. Its protein is CASSLVALGEQYF.

This chain joins TRBV19 and TRBJ2-5; D unresolved. V was shortened by 7 bases and J by 4 bases, with 13 bases between the two germline ends. Germline V gene lookup returns CDR1 LNHDA and CDR2 SQIVND (reference sequence). This CDR3 comprises 13 residues. CDR3 sequence reads: CASTTVGSETQYF. The CDR3 nucleotides read TGTGCCAGTACGACGGTTGGTTCAGAGACCCAGTACTTC.

J is TRBJ2-7 and V is TRBV6-5, with TRBD2 identical over 12 bases. Trimming removed 8 bases from V and 1 base from J; junction bases left unmatched: 0. This CDR3 contains 13 residues. Germline V lookup: CDR1 MNHEY, CDR2 SVGAGI. CDR3: CASGLAGSYEQYF. The CDR3 region has the DNA TGTGCCAGCGGACTAGCGGGATCCTACGAGCAGTACTTC.

This clone was observed a few times. Within the sample, other DNA sequences also encode this same CDR3. The V gene is TRBV5-1, the J gene TRBJ1-1; 7 nucleotides align to TRBD1. Trimming at V came to 1 base and at J to 4 bases, leaving 1 base not matched to a gene. The CDR3 has 13 amino acids. Germline V CDR1 and CDR2: SGHRS, YFSETQ. Written as DNA, the CDR3 is TGCGCCAGCAGCTTGCACAGGGGCACTGAAGCTTTCTTT. Its protein is CASSLHRGTEAFF.

The CDR3 sequence is CASAYYSNQPQHF. The CDR3 bases are TGTGCCAGCGCGTATTATAGCAATCAGCCCCAGCATTTT. The chain is built from TRBV2 and TRBJ1-5; the D is unclear. This CDR3 is 13 amino acids long. The germline CDR1 and CDR2 sequences are SNHLY and FYNNEI. Deletions cut 8 bases from V and 0 bases from J, with 8 bases between.

J is TRBJ2-3 and V is TRBV10-3, with D tentatively TRBD2 (6 bases). Germline V gene data show CDR1 as ENHRY and CDR2 as SYGVKD. Trimming pared 7 bases from V and 2 bases from J, leaving 10 bases between. The CDR3 is made up of 13 amino acids. CDR3 nucleotides: TGTGCCATCAAGGGCGGGAACACAGATACGCAGTATTTT. Its translation is CAIKGGNTDTQYF.

The V and J genes are TRBV30 and TRBJ1-5, with D possibly being TRBD1 (5 bases). This CDR3 contains 14 residues. Trimming shortened V by 0 bases and J by 7 bases, and 13 bases separated the two germline ends. From germline, CDR1 is GTSNPN and CDR2 SVGIG (reference sequence). CDR3 protein: CAWSVNEGYQPQHF. CDR3 nucleotides: TGTGCCTGGAGTGTAAACGAGGGGTACCAGCCCCAGCATTTT.

This chain joins TRBV6-1 and TRBJ2-7, with D hard to call. Per germline, CDR1 MNHNS and CDR2 SASEGT. With 6 bases removed from V and 3 bases from J, the gap between germline ends came to 9 bases. The CDR3 spans 12 residues. The CDR3 protein is CASSQQGYEQYF. The CDR3 coding sequence is TGTGCCAGCAGCCAACAAGGCTACGAGCAGTACTTC.

The chain carries TRBV27 and TRBJ2-3, with 7 bases fitting TRBD2. The length of the CDR3 is 18 residues. Germline-derived CDR1 and CDR2 are MNHEY and SMNVEV (reference sequence). Trimming took 1 base from V and 8 from J; bases not matched to a gene: 18. CDR3 region: CASSLFSLTSALGGTQYF. The CDR3 DNA reads TGTGCCAGCAGTTTATTCTCCCTTACTAGCGCGTTGGGTGGTACGCAGTATTTT.

There are a few counts of this clone. This chain links TRBV6-6 with TRBJ1-1, with D possibly TRBD1 on 5 matching bases. The CDR3 contains 13 residues. V was pared by 8 bases and J by 0 bases, with 10 bases between. From germline, CDR1 is MNHNY and CDR2 SVGAGI (reference sequence). The CDR3 DNA reads TGTGCCAGCCTCAGGACATTGAACACTGAAGCTTTCTTT. It encodes CASLRTLNTEAFF.

This clone has just one count. The V gene is TRBV19, the J gene TRBJ2-5; unclear D gene. This CDR3 comprises 16 residues. Germline lookup yields CDR1 LNHDA and CDR2 SQIVND (reference sequence). V gave up 6 bases and J gave up 2 bases, with 19 bases separating them. The CDR3 nucleotides are TGTGCCAGTAGCAGCCCCCCGACCGGCCGGCAAGAGACCCAGTACTTC. Its translation: CASSSPPTGRQETQYF.

The chain has TRBV7-2 and TRBJ1-5, with TRBD1 as a possible D gene (5 bases). Germline CDR1 reads SGHTA; CDR2 reads FQGNSA. The CDR3 has 13 residues. V lost 9 bases, J lost 6 bases, and 15 bases lay in between. CDR3 residues: CASNNGGSQPQHF. The CDR3 DNA reads TGTGCCAGTAATAATGGGGGGAGTCAGCCCCAGCATTTT.

The genes are TRBV9 and TRBJ2-3; D possibly uses TRBD1 or TRBD2 (6 bases each). Looked up from germline, CDR1 is SGDLS and CDR2 is YYNGEE. The CDR3 runs to 15 residues. Trimming left V 0 bases short and J 5 bases short, with 13 bases between. The CDR3 bases are TGTGCCAGCAGCGTAGCCCTCGGGGGACAAGATACGCAGTATTTT. It yields the protein CASSVALGGQDTQYF.

The J gene is TRBJ2-1, the V gene TRBV14; maybe TRBD1 (6 bases). CDR1 and CDR2 (germline): SGHDN, FVKESK. Between the trimmed V and J ends, which lost 1 base and 5 bases, there was a span of 15 bases. The CDR3 consists of 16 residues. The CDR3 sequence: CASSQVTGKVDNEQFF. In nucleotides, the CDR3 is TGTGCCAGCAGCCAAGTTACAGGGAAAGTCGACAATGAGCAGTTCTTC.

The rearrangement links TRBV5-1 to TRBJ2-7; TRBD2 might be the D (6 bases). Germline CDR1 SGHRS, CDR2 YFSETQ. CDR3 length: 14 amino acids. The germline V and J ends were trimmed by 1 base and 2 bases, with 10 bases remaining between them. The CDR3 is CASSLSGGTYEQYF. CDR3 coding DNA: TGCGCCAGCAGCTTGTCCGGGGGAACCTACGAGCAGTACTTC.

The chain is built from TRBV5-1 and TRBJ2-7; D is possibly TRBD1 or TRBD2 (5 bases each). Trimming pared 1 base from V and 1 base from J, leaving 15 bases between. Germline V CDR1 and CDR2: SGHRS, YFSETQ. The CDR3 runs to 16 residues. CDR3 region: CASSLSLGTRSYEQYF. The CDR3 DNA reads TGCGCCAGCAGCTTGTCCCTTGGGACCCGGTCCTACGAGCAGTACTTC.

In this sample, this clone turned up a few times. This sequence joins TRBV19 and TRBJ2-2; 12 bases line up with TRBD1. With V trimmed by 10 bases and J by 9 bases, 6 bases remained unmatched. The CDR3 is made up of 13 amino acids. Germline V CDR1 and CDR2: LNHDA, SQIVND (reference sequence). CDR3 sequence (DNA): TGTGCCACTCGGGACAGGGGGCAGTGGGAGCTGTTTTTT. It yields the protein CATRDRGQWELFF.

This chain joins TRBV5-1 and TRBJ1-1, with D unresolved. The CDR3 sequence is 14 residues long. Germline V gene sequence: CDR1 SGHRS, CDR2 YFSETQ. Trimming took 4 bases from V and 5 from J, leaving 15 bases between them. The CDR3: CASSRGRTETEAFF. The CDR3, as DNA: TGCGCCAGCAGCAGAGGGAGGACGGAGACTGAAGCTTTCTTT. The full variable domain, rest sourced from reference TRBV5-1 and TRBJ1-1, is KAGVTQTPRYLIKTRGQQVTLSCSPISGHRSVSWYQQTPGQGLQFLFEYFSETQRNKGNFPGRFSGRQFSNSRSEMNVSTLELGDSALYLCASSRGRTETEAFFGQGTRLTVV.

The chain links TRBV7-2 to TRBJ2-3, with 7 bases lining up with TRBD2. The CDR3 contains 15 residues. Germline V gene lookup returns CDR1 SGHTA and CDR2 FQGNSA. V shed 2 bases and J 5 bases; nucleotides not matched to a gene: 7. The CDR3 here is CASSLQGGLVDTQYF. In DNA, the CDR3 is TGTGCCAGCAGCTTACAGGGAGGGTTGGTAGATACGCAGTATTTT.

CDR3: CASSLGLGLGEQYF. The CDR3 DNA sequence: TGCGCCAGCAGCTTGGGATTGGGCTTGGGGGAGCAGTACTTC. The V and J genes are TRBV5-1 and TRBJ2-7; no clear D. Trimming removed 0 bases from V and 7 bases from J, with 14 bases in between. CDR3 length: 14 residues. CDR1 and CDR2 from the germline V gene are SGHRS and YFSETQ.

The chain employs TRBV6-1 and TRBJ2-5; D is perhaps TRBD1 or TRBD2 (5 bases each). CDR3 length: 14 residues. In germline, CDR1 is MNHNS, CDR2 SASEGT. V lost 3 bases and J 1 base, leaving 9 bases between the germline ends. CDR3 sequence (DNA): TGTGCCAGCAGTGAGTCCGGGACCCAAGAGACCCAGTACTTC. It translates to CASSESGTQETQYF.